The rows below give T cell receptor beta chains drawn from one sample of a study of shared clonotypes between healthy human individuals. Here immunoSEQ multiplex PCR was the method, and the copy in TCRdb shows in-frame clones only, minus some. Here the sample spans nearly 1 million clones, less than 85% being singletons. Sequencing was done on a sample of memory CD4+ T cells sorted from blood. These receptors came from a man between 18 and 35 years old in good health. CDR3s leave out the opening cysteine and the closing phenylalanine or tryptophan.

CDR3aa,j_gene,len,v_gene
ASIGSGGIRTDTQY,TRBJ2-3,14,TRBV7-9
ASSEQGVGYEQY,TRBJ2-7,12,TRBV2
ASSQTGGVPEAF,TRBJ1-1,12,TRBV25-1
ASSGGSTSYNEQF,TRBJ2-1,13,TRBV6-5
AWSVRGDTY,TRBJ2-7,9,TRBV30
ASGLTGGENTEAF,TRBJ1-1,13,TRBV4-2
ASGGSTDTQY,TRBJ2-3,10,TRBV10-3
ASRRGADLSEQF,TRBJ2-1,12,TRBV5-4
ASSEALGGSYEQY,TRBJ2-7,13,TRBV6-1
ASSEREGSPLH,TRBJ1-6,11,TRBV6-1
ASSVSRVGDTGELF,TRBJ2-2,14,TRBV2
ASRTVNTEAF,TRBJ1-1,10,TRBV7-9
ASSAGYGRTDTQY,TRBJ2-3,13,TRBV7-2
ASSLRISTSGSPSGQY,TRBJ2-7,16,TRBV5-8
ASSLVGQENTEAF,TRBJ1-1,13,TRBV5-1
SHQQGYGYT,TRBJ1-2,9,TRBV20-1
ASAGGDSPLH,TRBJ1-6,10,TRBV2
ASSQDGTGKSTQY,TRBJ2-3,13,TRBV4-3
ASSSDSGNTIY,TRBJ1-3,11,TRBV7-9
ASSLLSREKLF,TRBJ1-4,11,TRBV5-5
SVDSQRGGVDTQY,TRBJ2-3,13,TRBV29-1
AGTKGDRRVNYGYT,TRBJ1-2,14,TRBV5-8
ASSPDPGGASQGSPLH,TRBJ1-6,16,TRBV18
ASSLGPSASYEQY,TRBJ2-7,13,TRBV7-6
ASSLFMRAEAF,TRBJ1-1,11,TRBV28
ASRGDKEREQF,TRBJ2-1,11,TRBV28
ASSRGTSRVDEQF,TRBJ2-1,13,TRBV7-8
ASSAVITGELF,TRBJ2-2,11,TRBV11-2
ASSVAGTDYDEQF,TRBJ2-1,13,TRBV19
AISQQGGDTGELF,TRBJ2-2,13,TRBV10-3
ASSVEPDRGSEKLF,TRBJ1-4,14,TRBV9
ASSPGQGAYNEQF,TRBJ2-1,13,TRBV5-1
ASSLSPRPTTNEKLF,TRBJ1-4,15,TRBV28
ASSSAGTGIYEQY,TRBJ2-7,13,TRBV7-2
ASSEDANSNQPQH,TRBJ1-5,13,TRBV2
ASSYPAEGGATEAF,TRBJ1-1,14,TRBV4-2
ASSLGYPNTEAF,TRBJ1-1,12,TRBV5-1
ASSLEGKSSYNEQF,TRBJ2-1,14,TRBV7-3
ASSLQGIKKSGANVLT,TRBJ2-6,16,TRBV7-9
AITSGRQETQY,TRBJ2-5,11,TRBV10-3
ASSPETGASGTEAF,TRBJ1-1,14,TRBV18
AWSRLAGFGTGELF,TRBJ2-2,14,TRBV30
ASSASESTDTQY,TRBJ2-3,12,TRBV2
ASSLGSGRDEQF,TRBJ2-1,12,TRBV5-1
ASSLRAGVYNSPLH,TRBJ1-6,14,TRBV7-2